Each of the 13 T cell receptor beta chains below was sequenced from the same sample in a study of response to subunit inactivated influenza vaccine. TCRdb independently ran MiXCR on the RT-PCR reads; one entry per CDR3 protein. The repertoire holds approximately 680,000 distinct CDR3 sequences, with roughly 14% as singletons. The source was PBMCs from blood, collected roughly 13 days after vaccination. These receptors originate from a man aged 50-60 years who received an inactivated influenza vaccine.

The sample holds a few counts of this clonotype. CDR3 sequence: CASSTGVNYGYTF. The CDR3 DNA reads as TGTGCCAGCAGTACAGGGGTGAACTATGGCTACACCTTC. The chain employs TRBV7-9 and TRBJ1-2, with TRBD1 matching over 7 bases. The CDR3 covers 13 residues. V dropped 6 bases and J dropped 2; count of bases not matched to a gene: 3. From germline, CDR1 is SEHNR and CDR2 FQNEAQ (reference sequence).

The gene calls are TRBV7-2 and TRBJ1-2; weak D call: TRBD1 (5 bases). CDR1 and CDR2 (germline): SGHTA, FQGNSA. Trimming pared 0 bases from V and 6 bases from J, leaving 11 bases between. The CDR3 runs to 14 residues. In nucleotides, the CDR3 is TGTGCCAGCAGCTTAGCAGGGGTGAAGAATGGCTACACCTTC. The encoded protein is CASSLAGVKNGYTF.

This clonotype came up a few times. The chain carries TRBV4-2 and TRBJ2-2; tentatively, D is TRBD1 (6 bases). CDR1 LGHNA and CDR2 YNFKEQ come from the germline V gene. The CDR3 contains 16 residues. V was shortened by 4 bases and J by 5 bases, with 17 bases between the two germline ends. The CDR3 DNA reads TGTGCCAGCAGCCGACAGGCGCGAACGCGGACCGGGGAGCTGTTTTTT. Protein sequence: CASSRQARTRTGELFF.

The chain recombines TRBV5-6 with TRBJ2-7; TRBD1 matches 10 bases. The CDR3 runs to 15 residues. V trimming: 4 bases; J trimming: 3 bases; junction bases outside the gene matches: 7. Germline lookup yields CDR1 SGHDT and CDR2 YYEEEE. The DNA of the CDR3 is TGTGCCAGCAGCACTGGGGGACAGGGGCTCTACGAGCAGTACTTC. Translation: CASSTGGQGLYEQYF.

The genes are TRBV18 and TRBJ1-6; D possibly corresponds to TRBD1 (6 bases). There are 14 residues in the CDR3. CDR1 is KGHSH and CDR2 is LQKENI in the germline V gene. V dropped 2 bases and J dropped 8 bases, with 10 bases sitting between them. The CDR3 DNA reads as TGTGCCAGCTCACCAGGGGGCTCAGATTCACCCCTCCACTTT. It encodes CASSPGGSDSPLHF.

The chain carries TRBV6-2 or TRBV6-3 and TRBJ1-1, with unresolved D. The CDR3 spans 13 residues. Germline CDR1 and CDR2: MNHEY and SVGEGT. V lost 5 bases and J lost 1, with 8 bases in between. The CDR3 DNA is TGTGCCAGCAGTATTACAAGGAACACTGAAGCTTTCTTT. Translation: CASSITRNTEAFF.

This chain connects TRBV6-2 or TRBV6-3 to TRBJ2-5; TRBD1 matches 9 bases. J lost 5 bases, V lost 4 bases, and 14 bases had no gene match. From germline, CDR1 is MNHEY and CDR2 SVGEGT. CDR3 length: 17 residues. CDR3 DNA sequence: TGTGCCAGCAGTTCAGGACAGGGGATCGGGTCGGTTGAGACCCAGTACTTC. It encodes CASSSGQGIGSVETQYF.

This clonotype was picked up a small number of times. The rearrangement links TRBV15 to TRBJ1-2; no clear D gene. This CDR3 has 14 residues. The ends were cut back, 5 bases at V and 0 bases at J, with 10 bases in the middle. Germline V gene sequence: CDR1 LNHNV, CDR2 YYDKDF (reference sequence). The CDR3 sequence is CATSGYGSNYGYTF. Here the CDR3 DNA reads TGTGCCACCAGCGGGTACGGTTCTAACTATGGCTACACCTTC.

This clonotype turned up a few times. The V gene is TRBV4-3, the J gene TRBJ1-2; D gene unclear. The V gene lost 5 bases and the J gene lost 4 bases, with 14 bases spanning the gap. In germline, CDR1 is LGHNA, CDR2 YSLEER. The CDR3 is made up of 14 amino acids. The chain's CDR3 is CASSTYTEGYGYTF. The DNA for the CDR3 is TGCGCCAGCAGCACGTACACCGAGGGCTATGGCTACACCTTC.

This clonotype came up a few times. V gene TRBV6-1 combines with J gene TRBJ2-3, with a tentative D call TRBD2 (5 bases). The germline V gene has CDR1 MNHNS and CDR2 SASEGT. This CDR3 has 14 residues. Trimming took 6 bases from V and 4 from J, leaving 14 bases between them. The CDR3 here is CASSSIPGADTQYF. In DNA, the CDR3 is TGTGCCAGCAGCTCAATCCCCGGGGCAGATACGCAGTATTTT.

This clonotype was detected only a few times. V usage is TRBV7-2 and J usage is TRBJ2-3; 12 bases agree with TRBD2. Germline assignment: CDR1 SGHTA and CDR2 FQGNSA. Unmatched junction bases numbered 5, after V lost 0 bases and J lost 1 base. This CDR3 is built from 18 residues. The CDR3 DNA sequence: TGTGCCAGCAGCTTAGCTAGACTAGCGGGAGTCCGCACAGATACGCAGTATTTT. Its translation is CASSLARLAGVRTDTQYF.

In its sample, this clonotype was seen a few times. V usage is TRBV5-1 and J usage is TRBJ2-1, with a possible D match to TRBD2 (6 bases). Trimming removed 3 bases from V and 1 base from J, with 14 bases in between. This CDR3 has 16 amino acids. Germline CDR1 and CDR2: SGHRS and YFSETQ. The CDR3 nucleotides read TGCGCCAGCAGCTACTCGGGCGGGGCATCCTACAATGAGCAGTTCTTC. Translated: CASSYSGGASYNEQFF.

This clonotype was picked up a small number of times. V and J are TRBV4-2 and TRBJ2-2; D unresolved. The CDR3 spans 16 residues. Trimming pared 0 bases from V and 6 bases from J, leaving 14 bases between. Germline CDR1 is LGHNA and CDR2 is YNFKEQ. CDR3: CASSQEGRSWAGELFF. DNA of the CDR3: TGTGCCAGCAGCCAAGAAGGACGGTCCTGGGCCGGGGAGCTGTTTTTT.